These T cell receptor beta chains were read from a single sample in a study of OX40 agonist ivuxolimab in advanced cancers. The assay was immunoSEQ multiplex PCR, and TCRdb's table has in-frame clones only and misses some. The sample includes 100,000 to 120,000 clones, approximately 89% of them seen just once. Sequenced material: CD4+ or CD8+ T cells sorted from blood, taken in a trial of the OX40 agonist ivuxolimab. Receptors were obtained from an adult with an advanced solid tumor such as melanoma, head and neck, liver or kidney cancer. The CDR3 runs from the conserved cysteine through the conserved F or W. Fields, in order: V gene, D gene, clone size, J gene, CDR3 protein, CDR3 DNA. D genes are given only for firm matches. A row's size may be missing; if present it is once, few, many or a size class.

V: TRBV19; D: -; size: -; J: TRBJ2-7; CDR3: CASSMGRGDEQYF; DNA: TGTGCCAGTAGTATGGGTCGGGGTGACGAGCAGTACTTC
V: TRBV5-1; D: TRBD1; size: -; J: TRBJ1-1; CDR3: CASSLSWTGSNTEAFF; DNA: TGCGCCAGCAGCTTGAGTTGGACAGGGTCGAACACTGAAGCTTTCTTT
V: TRBV11-2; D: -; size: -; J: TRBJ1-1; CDR3: CASSLIGNTEAFF; DNA: TGTGCCAGCAGCTTAATAGGGAACACTGAAGCTTTCTTT
V: TRBV30; D: -; size: -; J: TRBJ1-5; CDR3: CAWSGGGNQPQHF; DNA: TGTGCCTGGTCGGGAGGAGGGAATCAGCCCCAGCATTTT
V: TRBV7-2; D: TRBD1; size: -; J: TRBJ2-7; CDR3: CASSAGQGNEQYF; DNA: TGTGCCAGCAGCGCGGGACAGGGGAACGAGCAGTACTTC
V: TRBV30; D: -; size: -; J: TRBJ2-2; CDR3: CAWTGQANTGELFF; DNA: TGTGCCTGGACGGGACAAGCGAACACCGGGGAGCTGTTTTTT
V: TRBV6-6; D: -; size: -; J: TRBJ2-2; CDR3: CASRRDGRNTGELFF; DNA: TGTGCCAGCAGACGGGACGGGAGGAACACCGGGGAGCTGTTTTTT
V: TRBV30; D: TRBD1; size: -; J: TRBJ1-4; CDR3: CAWRRDRFNEKLFF; DNA: TGTGCCTGGAGGCGGGACAGATTTAATGAAAAACTGTTTTTT
V: TRBV18; D: -; size: -; J: TRBJ2-2; CDR3: CASSPLALADTGELFF; DNA: TGTGCCAGCTCACCACTAGCTCTAGCCGACACCGGGGAGCTGTTTTTT
V: TRBV29-1; D: -; size: -; J: TRBJ2-3; CDR3: CSSLTSWGTDTQYF; DNA: TGCAGCTCCCTAACCTCCTGGGGCACAGATACGCAGTATTTT
V: TRBV19; D: TRBD1; size: -; J: TRBJ1-4; CDR3: CASSIRGYGEKLFF; DNA: TGTGCCAGTAGTATCAGGGGGTACGGTGAAAAACTGTTTTTT
V: TRBV9; D: -; size: -; J: TRBJ2-2; CDR3: CASSVTSYTGELFF; DNA: TGTGCCAGCAGCGTAACTTCCTACACCGGGGAGCTGTTTTTT
V: TRBV4-3; D: -; size: -; J: TRBJ1-1; CDR3: CASSQGSGGEDTEAFF; DNA: TGCGCCAGCAGCCAAGGCTCTGGGGGTGAGGACACTGAAGCTTTCTTT
V: TRBV5-4; D: -; size: -; J: TRBJ1-2; CDR3: CASRGELYGYTF; DNA: TGTGCCAGCAGAGGCGAACTCTATGGCTACACCTTC
V: TRBV27; D: TRBD1; size: -; J: TRBJ1-1; CDR3: CASSVDRGIEAFF; DNA: TGTGCCAGCAGTGTAGACAGGGGGATTGAGGCTTTCTTT
V: TRBV7-2; D: -; size: -; J: TRBJ1-1; CDR3: CASSLAGREAFF; DNA: TGTGCCAGCAGCTTAGCGGGCAGAGAAGCTTTCTTT
V: TRBV6-1; D: -; size: -; J: TRBJ2-5; CDR3: CASRRSRVGQETQYF; DNA: TGTGCCAGCAGAAGAAGCAGGGTAGGTCAAGAGACCCAGTACTTC
V: TRBV7-3; D: -; size: -; J: TRBJ2-1; CDR3: CASSLNRDEQFF; DNA: TGTGCCAGCAGCTTAAATCGGGATGAGCAGTTCTTC
V: TRBV7-9; D: -; size: -; J: TRBJ2-5; CDR3: CASSLVKVSTYQETQYF; DNA: TGTGCCAGCAGCTTAGTTAAAGTCAGTACGTACCAAGAGACCCAGTACTTC
V: TRBV4-1; D: TRBD1; size: -; J: TRBJ1-2; CDR3: CASSHYRGYNYGYTF; DNA: TGCGCCAGCAGCCATTACAGGGGCTATAACTATGGCTACACCTTC
V: TRBV9; D: -; size: -; J: TRBJ1-4; CDR3: CASSPRRTDNEKLFF; DNA: TGTGCCAGCAGCCCAAGGCGGACAGATAATGAAAAACTGTTTTTT
V: TRBV2; D: TRBD1; size: -; J: TRBJ1-1; CDR3: CASSGPTGGDTEAFF; DNA: TGTGCCAGCAGTGGCCCCACAGGGGGGGACACTGAAGCTTTCTTT
V: TRBV5-6; D: TRBD2; size: once; J: TRBJ2-7; CDR3: CASSALAGGYEQYF; DNA: TGTGCCAGCAGCGCACTAGCGGGAGGGTACGAGCAGTACTTC
V: TRBV11-3; D: -; size: -; J: TRBJ2-5; CDR3: CASSEPGTETQYF; DNA: TGTGCCAGCAGCGAACCCGGGACCGAGACCCAGTACTTC
V: TRBV5-1; D: -; size: -; J: TRBJ1-4; CDR3: CASSRRTDNEKLFF; DNA: TGCGCCAGCAGCCGCAGGACAGATAATGAAAAACTGTTTTTT
V: TRBV27; D: -; size: -; J: TRBJ1-1; CDR3: CASSLTRSNTEAFF; DNA: TGTGCCAGCAGTTTAACCAGGTCGAACACTGAAGCTTTCTTT
V: TRBV7-9; D: -; size: -; J: TRBJ2-1; CDR3: CASSLAGQGYNEQFF; DNA: TGTGCCAGCAGCTTAGCGGGGCAGGGTTACAATGAGCAGTTCTTC
V: TRBV18; D: -; size: -; J: TRBJ2-5; CDR3: CASSPPAPQETQYF; DNA: TGTGCCAGCTCACCACCGGCACCACAAGAGACCCAGTACTTC
V: TRBV10-3; D: TRBD2; size: -; J: TRBJ2-7; CDR3: CAISQSGSMIEQYF; DNA: TGTGCCATCAGTCAGAGCGGGAGTATGATCGAGCAGTACTTC
V: TRBV30; D: TRBD2; size: -; J: TRBJ2-1; CDR3: CAWNGLAPYNEQFF; DNA: TGTGCCTGGAACGGACTAGCCCCTTACAATGAGCAGTTCTTC
V: TRBV18; D: TRBD1; size: -; J: TRBJ2-2; CDR3: CASSPGQGDTGELFF; DNA: TGTGCCAGCTCACCGGGACAGGGTGATACCGGGGAGCTGTTTTTT
V: TRBV7-3; D: TRBD1; size: -; J: TRBJ2-1; CDR3: CASSLTGGGNEQFF; DNA: TGTGCCAGCAGCTTGACAGGGGGTGGCAATGAGCAGTTCTTC
V: TRBV7-6; D: -; size: -; J: TRBJ2-5; CDR3: CASGGGARQETQYF; DNA: TGTGCCAGTGGTGGAGGGGCTCGGCAAGAGACCCAGTACTTC
V: TRBV18; D: -; size: -; J: TRBJ2-2; CDR3: CASSPGQNTGELFF; DNA: TGTGCCAGCTCACCCGGACAGAACACCGGGGAGCTGTTTTTT
V: TRBV11-2; D: TRBD2; size: -; J: TRBJ2-5; CDR3: CASSQGASGGKMLETQYF; DNA: TGTGCCAGCAGCCAAGGGGCTAGCGGGGGGAAGATGTTGGAGACCCAGTACTTC
V: TRBV4-2; D: TRBD2; size: -; J: TRBJ2-3; CDR3: CASSQGTSGGANTQYF; DNA: TGTGCCAGCAGCCAAGGGACTAGCGGGGGGGCAAATACGCAGTATTTT
V: TRBV19; D: -; size: -; J: TRBJ1-1; CDR3: CASSTYAEAFF; DNA: TGTGCCAGTAGCACTTACGCTGAAGCTTTCTTT
V: TRBV19; D: TRBD1; size: -; J: TRBJ2-3; CDR3: CASSTGTGRIDTQYF; DNA: TGTGCCAGTAGTACCGGGACAGGGAGGATAGATACGCAGTATTTT
V: TRBV5-4; D: TRBD1; size: -; J: TRBJ1-2; CDR3: CASSQGQTRYGYTF; DNA: TGTGCCAGCAGCCAGGGACAGACCCGCTATGGCTACACCTTC
V: TRBV9; D: -; size: -; J: TRBJ2-2; CDR3: CASSPGLSTGELFF; DNA: TGTGCCAGCAGCCCCGGACTTAGCACCGGGGAGCTGTTTTTT
V: TRBV11-2; D: -; size: -; J: TRBJ1-4; CDR3: CASSLTATNEKLFF; DNA: TGTGCCAGCAGCTTAACTGCAACTAATGAAAAACTGTTTTTT
V: TRBV10-2; D: TRBD2; size: -; J: TRBJ2-1; CDR3: CASSALPGLAGESSYNEQFF; DNA: TGCGCCAGCAGTGCCCTACCGGGACTAGCGGGGGAGAGCTCCTACAATGAGCAGTTCTTC
V: TRBV30; D: -; size: -; J: TRBJ2-2; CDR3: CAWSILTPAGELFF; DNA: TGTGCCTGGAGTATCTTGACCCCGGCGGGGGAGCTGTTTTTT
V: TRBV7-9; D: TRBD1; size: -; J: TRBJ2-6; CDR3: CASTQDRVNPGSGANVLTF; DNA: TGTGCCAGCACCCAGGACAGGGTCAACCCCGGCTCTGGGGCCAACGTCCTGACTTTC
V: TRBV11-2; D: -; size: once; J: TRBJ2-5; CDR3: CASSVPTGYGETQYF; DNA: TGTGCCAGCAGCGTACCAACAGGGTATGGAGAGACCCAGTACTTC